Shown below are 24 T cell receptor beta chains from a single sample sequenced in a study of somatic mutations in cytotoxic T cells in rheumatoid arthritis. Assay used: immunoSEQ multiplex PCR; TCRdb lists only in-frame clones, some missing. The data hold about 9,200 clones, with roughly 79% observed a single time. Sequencing used CD8+ T cells sorted from blood. These receptors were taken from an adult with rheumatoid arthritis.

A word on this clone: Other DNA sequences in this specimen translate into the identical CDR3. The V and J genes are TRBV7-9 and TRBJ2-7; unclear D gene. The V and J ends lost 5 bases and 3 bases respectively, with 8 bases between them. CDR1 is SEHNR and CDR2 is FQNEAQ in the germline V gene (reference sequence). There are 12 residues in the CDR3. CDR3 loop: CASSLDNYEQYF. CDR3 in DNA: TGTGCCAGCAGCCTCGACAACTACGAGCAGTACTTC.

The V gene is TRBV4-1, the J gene TRBJ1-1; possible D gene TRBD1, 5 bases. Trimming left V 5 bases short and J 2 bases short, with 12 bases between. CDR1 is MGHRA and CDR2 is YSYEKL in the germline V gene. This CDR3 contains 14 residues. The CDR3 protein is CASSDQGLNTEAFF. The CDR3 bases are TGCGCCAGCAGCGATCAGGGCCTTAACACTGAAGCTTTCTTT.

The chain employs TRBV4-3 and TRBJ1-6; D gene uncertain. Trimming left V 0 bases short and J 1 base short, with 4 bases between. Germline CDR1 and CDR2: LGHNA and YSLEER. The CDR3 contains 15 residues. This CDR3 reads CASSQDVSYNSPLHF. CDR3 DNA: TGCGCCAGCAGCCAAGATGTGTCCTATAATTCACCCCTCCACTTT.

This clone was observed a handful of times. The genes are TRBV4-1 and TRBJ2-1; 9 bases map to TRBD1. Germline V lookup: CDR1 MGHRA, CDR2 YSYEKL. V shed 4 bases and J 12 bases; nucleotides not matched to a gene: 7. The CDR3 loop spans 13 amino acids. The CDR3 DNA is TGCGCCAGCAGCCCTGGGACAGGGATCGGGCAGTTCTTC. Translation: CASSPGTGIGQFF.

This clone was observed a single time. The V call is TRBV4-1, the J call TRBJ1-6, with D uncertain. This CDR3 is built from 11 residues. V was trimmed by 4 bases and J by 14 bases, leaving 9 bases between them. CDR1 and CDR2 from the germline V gene are MGHRA and YSYEKL. CDR3: CASSPGGTLHF. The CDR3 DNA follows: TGCGCCAGCAGCCCAGGAGGCACCCTCCACTTT.

As concerns this clone: The likely explanation is a read error, given a far larger clone one base away. The chain uses TRBV4-2 and TRBJ2-7; no reliable D call. Trimming removed 0 bases at V and 1 base at J, with 4 bases between. Germline values: CDR1 LGHNA, CDR2 YNFKEQ. This CDR3 has 13 amino acids. CDR3 amino acids: CASSQEASYEQYF. DNA of the CDR3: TGTGCCAGCAGCCAAGAAGCATCCTACGAGCAGTACTTC.

The V gene is TRBV10-3, the J gene TRBJ2-7; the D gene is possibly TRBD1 (6 bases). The CDR3 totals 13 residues. V lost 5 bases to trimming and J lost 5 bases, with 13 bases between them. Germline V CDR1 and CDR2: ENHRY, SYGVKD. Here the CDR3 reads CAISTGLDNEQYF. CDR3 nucleotides: TGTGCCATCAGTACAGGGTTAGATAACGAGCAGTACTTC.

The genes are TRBV4-2 and TRBJ2-7; D may correspond to TRBD1 or TRBD2 (5 bases each). V shed 5 bases and J shed 7 bases, with 9 bases lying between them. The CDR3 has 11 amino acids. Germline lookup yields CDR1 LGHNA and CDR2 YNFKEQ. CDR3 coding DNA: TGTGCCAGCAGCGGGACCGGTGAGCAGTACTTC. Protein: CASSGTGEQYF.

This chain uses TRBV6-1 with TRBJ1-5, with TRBD1 matching 9 bases. CDR3 length equals 15 residues. Germline V gene sequence: CDR1 MNHNS, CDR2 SASEGT. V was clipped by 4 bases and J by 5 bases; unmatched bases: 6. CDR3 coding DNA: TGTGCCAGCAGTGCCCGGGACAGGGAAGATCAGCCCCAGCATTTT. Translated: CASSARDREDQPQHF.

This rearrangement joins TRBV27 to TRBJ2-1; the D gene is possibly TRBD2 (6 bases). The CDR3 has 15 amino acids. With 5 bases removed from V and 0 bases from J, the gap between germline ends came to 11 bases. The V gene's germline CDR1 is MNHEY and CDR2 SMNVEV (reference sequence). CDR3 nucleotides: TGTGCCAGCAGTACCCTAGCGAGCTCCTACAATGAGCAGTTCTTC. Its translation: CASSTLASSYNEQFF.

This chain connects TRBV27 to TRBJ1-2, with D perhaps TRBD1 (5 bases). Trimming shortened V by 6 bases and J by 3 bases, and 11 bases separated the two germline ends. CDR3 length equals 13 residues. Germline CDR1 reads MNHEY; CDR2 reads SMNVEV (reference sequence). CDR3 bases: TGTGCCAGCAGCGTTTCACAGGACTATGGCTACACCTTC. Its protein product is CASSVSQDYGYTF.

The V and J genes are TRBV19 and TRBJ2-5; D may match TRBD1 or TRBD2 (5 bases each). Trimming stripped 9 bases from V and 5 bases from J, with 10 bases between. The germline gives CDR1 LNHDA, CDR2 SQIVND (reference sequence). The CDR3 is 11 residues long. The CDR3, as DNA: TGTGCCAGCGGGTGGGGGGAGACCCAGTACTTC. This sequence encodes CASGWGETQYF.

The CDR3 loop is CARKHCCRQSRANVLTF. CDR3 DNA sequence: TGTGCCAGAAAACATTGTTGTAGACAAAGTCGGGCCAACGTCCTGACTTTC. The chain couples TRBV7-5 to TRBJ2-6; TRBD1, as called in the table, went unchecked against the DNA. TRBV7-5 is marked as a pseudogene. This CDR3 is built from 17 residues.

The chain recombines TRBV7-3 with TRBJ2-1, with D perhaps matching TRBD1 (6 bases). The CDR3 length is 15 residues. Per germline, CDR1 SGHTA and CDR2 FQGTGA. V lost 8 bases and J lost 2, with 16 bases in between. In DNA form, the CDR3 reads TGTGCCAGCGGGACCGACAGGTTAGCCTACAATGAGCAGTTCTTC. This sequence encodes CASGTDRLAYNEQFF.

This chain links TRBV5-1 with TRBJ2-2; D may be TRBD1 (5 bases). The germline V gene has CDR1 SGHRS and CDR2 YFSETQ. The CDR3 sequence is 12 residues long. Trimming removed 9 bases from V and 7 bases from J, with 13 bases in between. The CDR3 bases are TGCGCCACCAGGGCTGGGGACGGGGAGCTGTTTTTT. It specifies CATRAGDGELFF.

The chain has TRBV28 and TRBJ2-7; the match to TRBD2 covers 7 bases. V dropped 6 bases and J dropped 4; count of bases not matched to a gene: 6. There are 13 residues in the CDR3. The germline CDR1 and CDR2 sequences are MDHEN and SYDVKM. The CDR3 DNA follows: TGTGCCAGCAGATGGACTAGTAGATACGAGCAGTACTTC. Its protein product is CASRWTSRYEQYF.

This rearrangement joins TRBV4-1 to TRBJ2-1; no clear D gene. Germline V gene lookup returns CDR1 MGHRA and CDR2 YSYEKL. CDR3 size: 14 residues. V was trimmed by 4 bases and J by 9 bases, leaving 16 bases between them. The CDR3 DNA reads TGCGCCAGCAGCCGTGTGGGCCCGGCCGCTGAGCAGTTCTTC. Its protein product is CASSRVGPAAEQFF.

V gene TRBV11-2 combines with J gene TRBJ2-4; D may match TRBD1 or TRBD2 (5 bases each). V gave up 5 bases and J gave up 6 bases, with 14 bases separating them. Germline-derived CDR1 and CDR2 are SGHAT and FQNNGV. The CDR3 loop spans 14 amino acids. CDR3 nucleotides: TGTGCCAGCAGCCCACCGGGGCCGGGAAACATTCAGTACTTC. Its protein is CASSPPGPGNIQYF.

This chain uses TRBV5-1 with TRBJ2-7, with 8 bases aligning to TRBD1. Trimming at V came to 0 bases and at J to 3 bases, leaving 11 bases not matched to a gene. There are 17 residues in the CDR3. CDR1 SGHRS and CDR2 YFSETQ come from the germline V gene. The DNA for the CDR3 is TGCGCCAGCAGCTTGGGTTCAACCGGACAGGGCCGCTACGAGCAGTACTTC. Amino acid sequence: CASSLGSTGQGRYEQYF.

The chain links TRBV28 to TRBJ1-1, with 7 bases identical to TRBD1. The CDR3 is 15 amino acids. CDR1 is MDHEN, CDR2 SYDVKM, per germline. The V gene end was trimmed by 2 bases and the J gene end by 4 bases; junction bases not matched to a gene: 7. The CDR3 loop is CASSLRRGLGTEAFF. In nucleotides, the CDR3 is TGTGCCAGCAGTTTACGGAGGGGGCTCGGCACTGAAGCTTTCTTT.

This clone has more than one count but fewer than ten. The CDR3 is CASSLAGSAEAFF. The DNA for the CDR3 is TGCGCCAGCAGCTTGGCAGGATCCGCTGAAGCTTTCTTT. The V call is TRBV5-1, the J call TRBJ1-1; D is undetermined. The germline V gene encodes CDR1 SGHRS and CDR2 YFSETQ. CDR3 size: 13 residues. Trimming shortened V by 0 bases and J by 6 bases, and 9 bases separated the two germline ends.

The chain uses TRBV6-1 and TRBJ2-2; a possible D gene is TRBD1 (7 bases). The germline gives CDR1 MNHNS, CDR2 SASEGT. The ends were cut back, 8 bases at V and 7 bases at J, with 20 bases in the middle. This CDR3 has 15 amino acids. CDR3 nucleotide sequence: TGTGCCAGCTTGGGGGCCAGGGGGGACGGCGGGGAGCTGTTTTTT. Its translation is CASLGARGDGGELFF.

The sample holds one count of this clone. V usage is TRBV4-1 and J usage is TRBJ2-2; tentatively, D is TRBD1 (6 bases). There are 15 residues in the CDR3. Trimming stripped 1 base from V and 6 bases from J, with 12 bases between. Germline assignment: CDR1 MGHRA and CDR2 YSYEKL. CDR3 DNA: TGCGCCAGCAGCCAAGGAGGTTCAGGGGCCGGGGAGCTGTTTTTT. It codes for CASSQGGSGAGELFF.

V usage is TRBV5-5 and J usage is TRBJ2-5, with D perhaps given as TRBD1 or TRBD2 (6 bases each). The V end was cut by 3 bases, the J end by 4 bases, with 13 bases between. The germline V gene has CDR1 SGHKS and CDR2 YYEKEE (reference sequence). This CDR3 is built from 14 residues. The CDR3 DNA is TGTGCCAGCAGCTCCCCGGGGGCCTCAGAGACCCAGTACTTC. It codes for CASSSPGASETQYF.